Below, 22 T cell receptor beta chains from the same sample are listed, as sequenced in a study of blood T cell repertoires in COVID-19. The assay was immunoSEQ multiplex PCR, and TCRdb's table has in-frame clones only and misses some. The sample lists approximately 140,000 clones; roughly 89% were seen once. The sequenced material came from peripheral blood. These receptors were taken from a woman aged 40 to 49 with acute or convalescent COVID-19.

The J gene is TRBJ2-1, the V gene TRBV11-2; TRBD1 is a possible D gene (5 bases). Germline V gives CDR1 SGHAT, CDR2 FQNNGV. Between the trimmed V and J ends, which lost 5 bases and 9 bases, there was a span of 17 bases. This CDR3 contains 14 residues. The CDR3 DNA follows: TGTGCCAGCAGCACTCCGCGGCAAGGGGCTGAGCAGTTCTTC. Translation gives CASSTPRQGAEQFF.

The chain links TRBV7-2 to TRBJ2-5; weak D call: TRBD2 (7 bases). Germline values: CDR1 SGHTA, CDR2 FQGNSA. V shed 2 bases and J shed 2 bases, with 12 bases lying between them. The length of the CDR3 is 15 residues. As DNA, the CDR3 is TGTGCCAGCAGCTTATCCGGGGGGCGACAAGAGACCCAGTACTTC. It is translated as CASSLSGGRQETQYF.

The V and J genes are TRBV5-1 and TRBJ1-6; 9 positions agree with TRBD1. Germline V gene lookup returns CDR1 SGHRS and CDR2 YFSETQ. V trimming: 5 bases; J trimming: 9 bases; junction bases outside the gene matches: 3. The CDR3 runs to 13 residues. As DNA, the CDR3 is TGCGCCAGCAGAGACAGGGGGACTTCACCCCTCCACTTT. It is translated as CASRDRGTSPLHF.

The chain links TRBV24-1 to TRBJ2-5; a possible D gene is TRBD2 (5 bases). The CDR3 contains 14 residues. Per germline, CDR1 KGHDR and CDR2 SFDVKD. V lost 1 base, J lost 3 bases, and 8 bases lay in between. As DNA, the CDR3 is TGTGCCACCAGTGATTTAGGACTGGAAGAGACCCAGTACTTC. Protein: CATSDLGLEETQYF.

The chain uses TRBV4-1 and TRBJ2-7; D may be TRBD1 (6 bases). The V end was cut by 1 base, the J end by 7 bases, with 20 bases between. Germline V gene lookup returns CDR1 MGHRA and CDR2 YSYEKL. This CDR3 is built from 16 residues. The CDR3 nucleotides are TGCGCCAGCAGCCAAGGGTCCTTTAGGGCAGGGGATGAGCAGTACTTC. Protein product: CASSQGSFRAGDEQYF.

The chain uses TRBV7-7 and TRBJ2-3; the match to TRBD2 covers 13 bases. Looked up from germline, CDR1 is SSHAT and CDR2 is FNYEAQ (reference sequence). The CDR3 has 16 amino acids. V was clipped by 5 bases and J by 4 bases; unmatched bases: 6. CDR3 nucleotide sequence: TGTGCCAGCAGCCCAGGACTAGCGGGGGCTTCAGATACGCAGTATTTT. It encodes CASSPGLAGASDTQYF.

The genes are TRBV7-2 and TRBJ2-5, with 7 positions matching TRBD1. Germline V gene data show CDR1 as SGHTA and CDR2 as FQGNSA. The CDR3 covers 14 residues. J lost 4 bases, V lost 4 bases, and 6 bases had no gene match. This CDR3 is CASSYETGRETQYF. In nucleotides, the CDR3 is TGTGCCAGCAGCTATGAGACAGGGCGAGAGACCCAGTACTTC.

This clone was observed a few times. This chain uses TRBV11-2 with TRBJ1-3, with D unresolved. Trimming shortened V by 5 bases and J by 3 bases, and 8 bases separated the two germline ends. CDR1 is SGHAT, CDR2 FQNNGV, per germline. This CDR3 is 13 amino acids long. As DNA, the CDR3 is TGTGCCAGCAGCATAAGGAGTGGAAACACCATATATTTT. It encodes CASSIRSGNTIYF.

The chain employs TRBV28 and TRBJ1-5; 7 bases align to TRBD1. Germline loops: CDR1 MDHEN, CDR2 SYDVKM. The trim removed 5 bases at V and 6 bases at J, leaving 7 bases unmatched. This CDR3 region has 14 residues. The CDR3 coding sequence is TGTGCCAGCAGTATAAGGACAGGTCTTCAGCCCCAGCATTTT. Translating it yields CASSIRTGLQPQHF.

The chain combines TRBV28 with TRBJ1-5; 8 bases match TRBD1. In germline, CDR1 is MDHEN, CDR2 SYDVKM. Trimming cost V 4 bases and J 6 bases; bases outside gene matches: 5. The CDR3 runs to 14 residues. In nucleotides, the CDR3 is TGTGCCAGCAGTTCCACAGGGGGGGTTCAGCCCCAGCATTTT. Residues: CASSSTGGVQPQHF.

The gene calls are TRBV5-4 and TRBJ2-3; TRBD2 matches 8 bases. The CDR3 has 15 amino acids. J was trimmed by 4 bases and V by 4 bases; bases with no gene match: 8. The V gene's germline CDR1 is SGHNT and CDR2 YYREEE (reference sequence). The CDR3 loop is CASSPGGAGADTQYF. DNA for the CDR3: TGTGCCAGCAGCCCGGGAGGAGCGGGGGCAGATACGCAGTATTTT.

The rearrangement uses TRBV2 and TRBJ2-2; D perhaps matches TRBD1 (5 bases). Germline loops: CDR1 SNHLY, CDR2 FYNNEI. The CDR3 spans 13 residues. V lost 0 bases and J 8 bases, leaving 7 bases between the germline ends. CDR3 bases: TGTGCCAGCAGTGAAGCTCGGACAGGGGAGCTGTTTTTT. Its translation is CASSEARTGELFF.

For the CDR3, the DNA is TGTGCCAGCAGCAGGGGGACGGAAGGTACCTACGAGCAGTACTTC. Protein sequence: CASSRGTEGTYEQYF. This chain links TRBV13 with TRBJ2-7; D is perhaps TRBD1 (6 bases). V lost 5 bases, J lost 2 bases, and 16 bases lay in between. CDR1 is PRHDT and CDR2 is FYEKMQ in the germline V gene (reference sequence). The length of the CDR3 is 15 residues. Looking up the rest from reference TRBV13 and TRBJ2-7 gives the full variable domain: AAGVIQSPRHLIKEKRETATLKCYPIPRHDTVYWYQQGPGQDPQFLISFYEKMQSDKGSIPDRFSAQQFSDYHSELNMSSLELGDSALYFCASSRGTEGTYEQYFGPGTRLTVT.

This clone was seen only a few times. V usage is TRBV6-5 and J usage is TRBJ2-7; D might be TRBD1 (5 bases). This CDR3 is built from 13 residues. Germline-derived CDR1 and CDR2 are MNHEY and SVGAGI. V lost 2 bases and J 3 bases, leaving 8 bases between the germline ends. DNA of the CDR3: TGTGCCAGCAGTTACGGGGCTATCTACGAGCAGTACTTC. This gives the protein CASSYGAIYEQYF.

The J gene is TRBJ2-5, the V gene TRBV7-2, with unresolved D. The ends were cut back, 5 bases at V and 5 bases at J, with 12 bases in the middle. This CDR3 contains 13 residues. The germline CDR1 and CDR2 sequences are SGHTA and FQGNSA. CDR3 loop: CASSPPLVETQYF. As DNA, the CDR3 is TGTGCCAGCAGCCCCCCCCTAGTGGAGACCCAGTACTTC.

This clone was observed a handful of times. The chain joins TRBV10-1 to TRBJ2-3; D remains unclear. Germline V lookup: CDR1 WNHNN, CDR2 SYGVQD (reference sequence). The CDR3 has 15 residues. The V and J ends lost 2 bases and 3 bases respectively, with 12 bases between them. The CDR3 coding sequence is TGCGCCAGCAGTGAGGTGGCTCTCGGGACAGATACGCAGTATTTT. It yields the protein CASSEVALGTDTQYF.

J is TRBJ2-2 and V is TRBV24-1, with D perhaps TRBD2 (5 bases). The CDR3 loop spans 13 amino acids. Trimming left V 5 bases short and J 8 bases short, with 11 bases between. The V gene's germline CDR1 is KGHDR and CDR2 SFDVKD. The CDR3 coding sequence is TGTGCCACCAGTGCCCTGCGGGCTGGGGAGCTGTTTTTT. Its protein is CATSALRAGELFF.

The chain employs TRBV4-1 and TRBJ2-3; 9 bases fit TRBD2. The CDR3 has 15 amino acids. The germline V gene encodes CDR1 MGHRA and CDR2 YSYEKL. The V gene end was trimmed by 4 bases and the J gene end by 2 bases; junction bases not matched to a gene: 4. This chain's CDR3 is CASSLLAGTTDTQYF. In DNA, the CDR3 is TGCGCCAGCAGCCTACTAGCGGGTACCACAGATACGCAGTATTTT.

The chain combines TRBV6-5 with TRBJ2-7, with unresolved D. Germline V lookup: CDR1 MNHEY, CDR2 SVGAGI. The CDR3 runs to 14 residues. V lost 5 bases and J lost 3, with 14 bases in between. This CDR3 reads CASSLVPSLYEQYF. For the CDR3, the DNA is TGTGCCAGCAGTCTAGTCCCATCCCTCTACGAGCAGTACTTC.

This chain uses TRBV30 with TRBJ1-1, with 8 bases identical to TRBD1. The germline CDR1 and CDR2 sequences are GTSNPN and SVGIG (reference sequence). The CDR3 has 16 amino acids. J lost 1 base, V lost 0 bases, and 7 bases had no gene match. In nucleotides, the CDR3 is TGTGCCTGGAGTGTAGGTCGGACAGGGCCGAACACTGAAGCTTTCTTT. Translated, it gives CAWSVGRTGPNTEAFF.

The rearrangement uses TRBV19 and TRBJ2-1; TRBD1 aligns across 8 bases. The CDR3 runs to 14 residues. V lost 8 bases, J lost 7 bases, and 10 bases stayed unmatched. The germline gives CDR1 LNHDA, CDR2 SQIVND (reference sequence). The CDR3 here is CASFSTGGSNEQFF. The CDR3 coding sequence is TGTGCCAGTTTTAGCACAGGGGGAAGTAATGAGCAGTTCTTC.

CDR3 residues: CATSAGLAASTDTQYF. The CDR3 coding sequence is TGTGCCACCAGTGCCGGACTAGCCGCCAGCACAGATACGCAGTATTTT. The chain uses TRBV24-1 and TRBJ2-3; the match to TRBD2 covers 8 bases. V shed 5 bases and J 0 bases; nucleotides not matched to a gene: 6. The CDR3 is made up of 16 amino acids. CDR1 KGHDR and CDR2 SFDVKD come from the germline V gene.